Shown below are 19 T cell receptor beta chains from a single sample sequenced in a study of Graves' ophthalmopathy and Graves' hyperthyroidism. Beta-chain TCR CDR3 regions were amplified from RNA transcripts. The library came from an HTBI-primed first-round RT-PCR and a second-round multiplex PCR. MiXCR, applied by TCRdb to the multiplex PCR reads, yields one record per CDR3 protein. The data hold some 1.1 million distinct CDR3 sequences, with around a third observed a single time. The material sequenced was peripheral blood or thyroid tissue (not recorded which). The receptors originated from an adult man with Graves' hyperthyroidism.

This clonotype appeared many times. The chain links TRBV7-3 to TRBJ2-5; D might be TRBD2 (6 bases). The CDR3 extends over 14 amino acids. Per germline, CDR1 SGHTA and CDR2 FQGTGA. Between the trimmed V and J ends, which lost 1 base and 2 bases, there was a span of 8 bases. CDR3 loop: CASSLNAGQETQYF. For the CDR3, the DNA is TGTGCCAGCAGCTTAAACGCGGGACAAGAGACCCAGTACTTC.

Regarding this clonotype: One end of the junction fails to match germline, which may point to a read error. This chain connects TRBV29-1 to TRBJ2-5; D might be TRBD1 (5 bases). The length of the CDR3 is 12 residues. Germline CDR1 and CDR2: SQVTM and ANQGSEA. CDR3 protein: CSVGRTINEQSF. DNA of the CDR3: TGCAGCGTCGGACGGACAATCAATGAGCAGTCCTTC.

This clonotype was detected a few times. CDR3 sequence (DNA): TGTGCCAGCAGCTGGGGAACAGGGGCAGGCTACGAGCAGTACTTC. Translated: CASSWGTGAGYEQYF. The chain employs TRBV5-4 and TRBJ2-7; TRBD1 aligns across 7 bases. Trimming took 3 bases from V and 3 from J; bases not matched to a gene: 9. This CDR3 region has 15 residues. Germline loops: CDR1 SGHNT, CDR2 YYREEE (reference sequence).

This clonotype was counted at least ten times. CDR3 in amino acids: CASSFSGDTEAFF. The CDR3 nucleotides are TGTGCCAGCAGCTTCTCGGGGGACACTGAAGCTTTCTTT. This sequence joins TRBV7-9 and TRBJ1-1; possible D gene TRBD1, 5 bases. Germline V lookup: CDR1 SEHNR, CDR2 FQNEAQ (reference sequence). V lost 3 bases and J lost 3, with 8 bases in between. The CDR3 totals 13 residues.

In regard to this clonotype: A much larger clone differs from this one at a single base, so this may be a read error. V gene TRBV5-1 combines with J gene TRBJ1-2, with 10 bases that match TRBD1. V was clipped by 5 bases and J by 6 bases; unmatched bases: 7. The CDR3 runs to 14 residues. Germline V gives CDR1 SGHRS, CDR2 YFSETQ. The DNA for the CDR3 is TGCGCCAGCAGGGTCGAGACAGGGGGCGATGGCTACACCTTC. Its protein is CASRVETGGDGYTF.

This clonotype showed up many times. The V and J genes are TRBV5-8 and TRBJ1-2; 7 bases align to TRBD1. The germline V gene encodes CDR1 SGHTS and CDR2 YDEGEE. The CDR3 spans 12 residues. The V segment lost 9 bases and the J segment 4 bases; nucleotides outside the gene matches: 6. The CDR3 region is CATTRDSYGYTF. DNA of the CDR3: TGTGCCACCACCCGGGACAGCTATGGCTACACCTTC.

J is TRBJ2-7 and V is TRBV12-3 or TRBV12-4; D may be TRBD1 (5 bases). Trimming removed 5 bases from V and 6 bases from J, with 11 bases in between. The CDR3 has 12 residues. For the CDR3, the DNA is TGTGCCAGCAGTATGGACAACGGCGAGCAGTACTTC. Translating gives CASSMDNGEQYF.

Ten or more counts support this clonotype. The CDR3 coding sequence is TGCAGTGGAACGGGGGGTTGGAGCACTGAAGCTTTCTTT. Translating it yields CSGTGGWSTEAFF. The rearrangement uses TRBV20-1 and TRBJ1-1, with TRBD1 as a possible D gene (5 bases). CDR3 length equals 13 residues. Looked up from germline, CDR1 is DFQATT and CDR2 is SNEGSKA (reference sequence). V gave up 7 bases and J gave up 4 bases, with 16 bases separating them.

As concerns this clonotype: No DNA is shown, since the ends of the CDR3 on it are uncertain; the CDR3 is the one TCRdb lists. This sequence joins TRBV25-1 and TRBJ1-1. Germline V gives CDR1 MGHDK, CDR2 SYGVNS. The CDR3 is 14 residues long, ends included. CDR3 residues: CACSASGGGAKAFF.

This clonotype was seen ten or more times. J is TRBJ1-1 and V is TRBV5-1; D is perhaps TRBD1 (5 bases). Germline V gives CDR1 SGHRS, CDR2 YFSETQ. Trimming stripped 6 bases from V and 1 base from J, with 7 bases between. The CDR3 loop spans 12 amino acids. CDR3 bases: TGCGCCAGCATCGGACAGAACACTGAAGCTTTCTTT. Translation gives CASIGQNTEAFF. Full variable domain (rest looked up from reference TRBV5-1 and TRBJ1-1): KAGVTQTPRYLIKTRGQQVTLSCSPISGHRSVSWYQQTPGQGLQFLFEYFSETQRNKGNFPGRFSGRQFSNSRSEMNVSTLELGDSALYLCASIGQNTEAFFGQGTRLTVV.

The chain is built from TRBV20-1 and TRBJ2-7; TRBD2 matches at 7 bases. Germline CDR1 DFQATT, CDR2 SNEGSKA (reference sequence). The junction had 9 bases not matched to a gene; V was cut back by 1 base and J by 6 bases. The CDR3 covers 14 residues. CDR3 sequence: CSARVKRDLGEQYF. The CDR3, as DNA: TGCAGTGCTAGAGTTAAGCGGGACCTAGGCGAGCAGTACTTC.

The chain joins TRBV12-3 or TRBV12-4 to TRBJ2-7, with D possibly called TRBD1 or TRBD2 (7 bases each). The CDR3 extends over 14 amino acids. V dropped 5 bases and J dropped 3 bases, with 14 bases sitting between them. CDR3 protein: CASSPGGADYEQYF. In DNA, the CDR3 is TGTGCCAGCAGTCCAGGGGGGGCCGACTACGAGCAGTACTTC.

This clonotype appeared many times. The CDR3: CASSPGEAFF. Here the CDR3 DNA reads TGTGCCAGCAGTCCCGGTGAAGCTTTCTTT. The chain carries TRBV12-3 or TRBV12-4 and TRBJ1-1, with D hard to call. V gave up 5 bases and J gave up 7 bases, with 5 bases separating them. The CDR3 sequence is 10 residues long.

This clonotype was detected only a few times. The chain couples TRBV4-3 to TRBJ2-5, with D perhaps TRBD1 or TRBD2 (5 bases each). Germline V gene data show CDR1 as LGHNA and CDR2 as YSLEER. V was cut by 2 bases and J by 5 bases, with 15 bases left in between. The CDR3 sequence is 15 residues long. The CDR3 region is CASSQSGAGLETQYF. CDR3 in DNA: TGCGCCAGCAGCCAATCCGGGGCTGGGTTGGAGACCCAGTACTTC.

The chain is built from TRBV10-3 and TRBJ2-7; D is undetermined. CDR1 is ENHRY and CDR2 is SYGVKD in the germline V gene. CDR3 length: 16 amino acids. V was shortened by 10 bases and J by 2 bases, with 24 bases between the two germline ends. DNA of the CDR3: TGTGCCAGCAGATACCCACCCGGCCTCGGCCCCTACGAGCAGTACTTC. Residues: CASRYPPGLGPYEQYF.

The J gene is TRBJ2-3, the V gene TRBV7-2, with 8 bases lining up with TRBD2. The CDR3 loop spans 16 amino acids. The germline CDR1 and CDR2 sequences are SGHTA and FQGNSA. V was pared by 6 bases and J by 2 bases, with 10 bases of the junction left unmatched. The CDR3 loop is CASRISGTRDTDTQYF. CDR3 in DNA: TGTGCCAGCAGGATCTCCGGGACTAGAGACACAGATACGCAGTATTTT. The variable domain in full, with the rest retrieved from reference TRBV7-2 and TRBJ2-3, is GAGVSQSPSNKVTEKGKDVELRCDPISGHTALYWYRQSLGQGLEFLIYFQGNSAPDKSGLPSDRFSAERTGGSVSTLTIQRTQQEDSAVYLCASRISGTRDTDTQYFGPGTRLTVL.

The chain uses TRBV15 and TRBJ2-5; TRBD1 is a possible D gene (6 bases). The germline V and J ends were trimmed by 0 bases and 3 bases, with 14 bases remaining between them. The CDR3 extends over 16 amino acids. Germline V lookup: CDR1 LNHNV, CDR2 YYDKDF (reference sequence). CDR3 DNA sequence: TGTGCCACCAGCAGAGAGGGCAGGGGCCGTGAAGAGACCCAGTACTTC. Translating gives CATSREGRGREETQYF.

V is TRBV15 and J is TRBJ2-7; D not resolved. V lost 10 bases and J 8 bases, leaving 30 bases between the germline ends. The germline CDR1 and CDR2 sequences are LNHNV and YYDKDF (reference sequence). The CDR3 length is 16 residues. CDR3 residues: CASKSHRLNEPSQQYF. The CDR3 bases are TGTGCCAGCAAATCCCACCGGCTCAACGAACCGTCGCAGCAGTACTTC.

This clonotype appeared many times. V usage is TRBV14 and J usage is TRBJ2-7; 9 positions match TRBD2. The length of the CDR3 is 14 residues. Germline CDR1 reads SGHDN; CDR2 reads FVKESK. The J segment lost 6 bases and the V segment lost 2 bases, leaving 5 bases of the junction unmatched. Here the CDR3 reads CASSQSSGRFEQYF. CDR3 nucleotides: TGTGCCAGCAGCCAAAGCAGCGGGAGGTTCGAGCAGTACTTC.